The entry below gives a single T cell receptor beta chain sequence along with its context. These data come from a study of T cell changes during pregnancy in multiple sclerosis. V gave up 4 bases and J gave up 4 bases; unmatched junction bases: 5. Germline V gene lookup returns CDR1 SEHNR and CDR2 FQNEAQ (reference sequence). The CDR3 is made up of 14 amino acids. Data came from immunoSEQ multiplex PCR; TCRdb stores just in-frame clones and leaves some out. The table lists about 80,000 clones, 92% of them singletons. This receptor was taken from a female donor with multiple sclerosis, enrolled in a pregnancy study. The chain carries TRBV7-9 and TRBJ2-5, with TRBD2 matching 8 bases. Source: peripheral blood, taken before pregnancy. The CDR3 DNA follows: TGTGCCAGCAGCTACGGGAGGGCCAGAGAGACCCAGTACTTC. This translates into CASSYGRARETQYF.